Shown below are 27 T cell receptor beta chains from a single sample sequenced in a study of blood T cell repertoires in COVID-19. Sequenced by immunoSEQ multiplex PCR; TCRdb stores in-frame clones only, minus some. The sample has some 150,000 clones; more than 75% are singletons. The specimen was peripheral blood. The origin of the receptors is a human donor in a cohort sampled during active COVID-19.

This chain uses TRBV4-2 with TRBJ1-2, with D possibly TRBD1 on 5 matching bases. Germline V gives CDR1 LGHNA, CDR2 YNFKEQ. V dropped 0 bases and J dropped 7 bases, with 12 bases sitting between them. The CDR3 length is 14 residues. In nucleotides, the CDR3 is TGTGCCAGCAGCCAAGAGCAAGGAGGGGTTGGCTACACCTTC. Its protein is CASSQEQGGVGYTF.

This sequence joins TRBV5-1 and TRBJ2-7; the D gene is possibly TRBD2 (6 bases). The ends were cut back, 4 bases at V and 1 base at J, with 9 bases in the middle. The CDR3 consists of 13 residues. Germline V lookup: CDR1 SGHRS, CDR2 YFSETQ. DNA of the CDR3: TGCGCCAGCAGCGTCCGGGAGTCCTACGAGCAGTACTTC. Its protein product is CASSVRESYEQYF.

J is TRBJ2-3 and V is TRBV30; 13 nucleotides align to TRBD2. The CDR3 sequence is 15 residues long. Trimming removed 2 bases from V and 6 bases from J; junction bases left unmatched: 5. The germline V gene encodes CDR1 GTSNPN and CDR2 SVGIG (reference sequence). DNA for the CDR3: TGTGCCTGGAGTCGGACTAGCGGGGGAGTGGATACGCAGTATTTT. It codes for CAWSRTSGGVDTQYF.

The J gene is TRBJ2-1, the V gene TRBV19; 10 bases match TRBD2. V dropped 6 bases and J dropped 4; count of bases not matched to a gene: 6. There are 15 residues in the CDR3. The germline V gene has CDR1 LNHDA and CDR2 SQIVND (reference sequence). The CDR3 sequence is CASRLAGPLYNEQFF. DNA of the CDR3: TGTGCCAGTAGACTAGCGGGGCCCCTTTACAATGAGCAGTTCTTC. Looking up the rest from reference TRBV19 and TRBJ2-1 gives the full variable domain: DGGITQSPKYLFRKEGQNVTLSCEQNLNHDAMYWYRQDPGQGLRLIYYSQIVNDFQKGDIAEGYSVSREKKESFPLTVTSAQKNPTAFYLCASRLAGPLYNEQFFGPGTRLTVL.

The gene calls are TRBV5-1 and TRBJ2-1; possibly TRBD2 for D (6 bases). The germline CDR1 and CDR2 sequences are SGHRS and YFSETQ. The CDR3 is 15 residues long. V was cut by 4 bases and J by 2 bases, with 13 bases left in between. The CDR3: CASSLPSAAYNEQFF. CDR3 coding DNA: TGCGCCAGCAGCCTGCCTAGCGCTGCCTACAATGAGCAGTTCTTC.

The rearrangement uses TRBV7-9 and TRBJ2-1, with TRBD2 matching over 9 bases. The germline CDR1 and CDR2 sequences are SEHNR and FQNEAQ (reference sequence). CDR3 length: 16 amino acids. V dropped 4 bases and J dropped 4; count of bases not matched to a gene: 8. The DNA for the CDR3 is TGTGCCAGCAGCTCCTCGGGACTAGCATCATACAATGAGCAGTTCTTC. The encoded protein is CASSSSGLASYNEQFF.

The V call is TRBV9, the J call TRBJ1-1, with D tentatively TRBD1 (5 bases). The CDR3 is 15 residues long. CDR1 and CDR2 from the germline V gene are SGDLS and YYNGEE. V dropped 3 bases and J dropped 3 bases, with 15 bases sitting between them. The CDR3 spells CASSAHPQGDTEAFF. CDR3 nucleotide sequence: TGTGCCAGCAGCGCTCACCCACAAGGGGACACTGAAGCTTTCTTT.

V and J are TRBV2 and TRBJ1-3; TRBD1 agrees at 7 bases. Germline loops: CDR1 SNHLY, CDR2 FYNNEI. The CDR3 is 16 amino acids. J gave up 4 bases and V 4 bases, and 10 bases lay outside the gene matches. The CDR3, as DNA: TGTGCCAGCAGTGCCGACAGGGTGGTCTCAGGAAACACCATATATTTT. Its protein is CASSADRVVSGNTIYF.

The chain is built from TRBV6-5 and TRBJ2-3; TRBD2 matches at 8 bases. V shed 6 bases and J 1 base; nucleotides not matched to a gene: 6. The CDR3 runs 15 residues. In germline, CDR1 is MNHEY, CDR2 SVGAGI. The CDR3 sequence: CASRGATSGTDTQYF. The CDR3 DNA is TGTGCCAGCAGGGGAGCGACTAGCGGCACAGATACGCAGTATTTT.

The V call is TRBV6-5, the J call TRBJ1-4, with 8 nucleotides matching TRBD1. The junction had 9 bases not matched to a gene; V was cut back by 5 bases and J by 7 bases. This CDR3 has 15 residues. Germline CDR1 MNHEY, CDR2 SVGAGI. CDR3 coding DNA: TGTGCCAGCAGTCAACAGGGGGGAGGCGGTGAAAAACTGTTTTTT. It encodes CASSQQGGGGEKLFF.

The J gene is TRBJ1-2, the V gene TRBV19; no definite D call. Per the germline V gene, CDR1 is LNHDA and CDR2 is SQIVND (reference sequence). This CDR3 region has 13 residues. Trimming removed 4 bases from V and 4 bases from J, with 10 bases in between. This chain's CDR3 is CASSTRDLYGYTF. The CDR3, as DNA: TGTGCCAGTAGTACGAGGGATCTCTATGGCTACACCTTC.

The rearrangement uses TRBV5-1 and TRBJ1-5, with D possibly being TRBD1 (6 bases). CDR1 is SGHRS, CDR2 YFSETQ, per germline. The ends were cut back, 0 bases at V and 1 base at J, with 8 bases in the middle. CDR3 length: 15 amino acids. The CDR3 DNA follows: TGCGCCAGCAGCTTGGGAGGGGGAAGCAATCAGCCCCAGCATTTT. Translated, it gives CASSLGGGSNQPQHF.

This clone was observed a few times. This chain links TRBV6-4 with TRBJ2-5, with 12 bases matching TRBD2. Germline CDR1 MRHNA, CDR2 SNTAGT. This CDR3 has 11 residues. J gave up 14 bases and V 4 bases, and 2 bases lay outside the gene matches. The CDR3 coding sequence is TGTGCCAGCAGTGGACTAGCGGGAGTATACTTC. Protein: CASSGLAGVYF.

The chain carries TRBV6-1 and TRBJ1-6, with D perhaps matching TRBD1 (6 bases). The CDR3 covers 15 residues. Looked up from germline, CDR1 is MNHNS and CDR2 is SASEGT. Trimming pared 3 bases from V and 7 bases from J, leaving 13 bases between. The CDR3 DNA sequence: TGTGCCAGCAGTGATCTGGGGGCGAAGAATTCACCCCTCCACTTT. Translated, it gives CASSDLGAKNSPLHF.

This clone showed up just a few times. V is TRBV28 and J is TRBJ1-2, with 9 bases identical to TRBD1. This CDR3 has 13 amino acids. The V and J ends lost 7 bases and 6 bases, in that order; junction bases with no gene match: 6. Looked up from germline, CDR1 is MDHEN and CDR2 is SYDVKM. The CDR3 loop is CASNRQGVNGYTF. As DNA, the CDR3 is TGTGCCAGCAACAGACAGGGGGTAAATGGCTACACCTTC.

The chain joins TRBV12-3 or TRBV12-4 to TRBJ2-7, with D unclear. The CDR3 totals 13 residues. Trimming took off 6 bases at V and 0 bases at J, with 9 bases between the two ends. The CDR3 nucleotides read TGTGCCAGCAGCCGACTGCACTCCTACGAGCAGTACTTC. Translating it yields CASSRLHSYEQYF.

The rearrangement uses TRBV7-9 and TRBJ2-2; TRBD2 might be the D (5 bases). CDR3 size: 14 residues. The germline gives CDR1 SEHNR, CDR2 FQNEAQ (reference sequence). Trimming pared 6 bases from V and 4 bases from J, leaving 12 bases between. Here the CDR3 DNA reads TGTGCCAGCAGACGGGATCTGGGCACCGGGGAGCTGTTTTTT. Translated: CASRRDLGTGELFF. The entire variable domain, with the rest obtained from reference TRBV7-9 and TRBJ2-2, is as follows: DTGVSQNPRHKITKRGQNVTFRCDPISEHNRLYWYRQTLGQGPEFLTYFQNEAQLEKSRLLSDRFSAERPKGSFSTLEIQRTEQGDSAMYLCASRRDLGTGELFFGEGSRLTVL.

The rearrangement joins TRBV7-2 to TRBJ1-2; D is undetermined. The CDR3 is made up of 16 amino acids. Germline V gives CDR1 SGHTA, CDR2 FQGNSA. Trimming shortened V by 3 bases and J by 0 bases, and 14 bases separated the two germline ends. CDR3 nucleotides: TGTGCCAGCAGCTTGGGCCCCACAGATGCTAACTATGGCTACACCTTC. Protein product: CASSLGPTDANYGYTF.

This chain connects TRBV7-3 to TRBJ2-2; 9 nucleotides line up with TRBD2. Germline trimming cut 5 bases from V and 1 base from J; bases unmatched to any gene: 11. Germline assignment: CDR1 SGHTA and CDR2 FQGTGA. This CDR3 has 18 amino acids. CDR3 protein: CASSPSGLADLNTGELFF. The CDR3 DNA is TGTGCCAGCAGCCCTTCGGGACTAGCAGATCTGAACACCGGGGAGCTGTTTTTT.

V is TRBV19 and J is TRBJ2-7, with a tentative D call TRBD1 (6 bases). Germline CDR1 and CDR2: LNHDA and SQIVND (reference sequence). The CDR3 has 13 amino acids. The V end lost 4 bases, the J end lost 7 bases, and 14 bases lay between the germline ends. CDR3 sequence (DNA): TGTGCCAGTAGTAGACAGGAACCTAAGGAGCAGTACGTC. It codes for CASSRQEPKEQYV.

The chain joins TRBV27 to TRBJ2-7; 10 bases match TRBD1. The CDR3 loop spans 15 amino acids. CDR1 is MNHEY and CDR2 is SMNVEV in the germline V gene (reference sequence). The junction had 9 bases not matched to a gene; V was cut back by 6 bases and J by 4 bases. CDR3 DNA: TGTGCCAGCAGAATTCCGGGACAGGGGTCATACGAGCAGTACTTC. The encoded protein is CASRIPGQGSYEQYF.

This chain uses TRBV4-1 with TRBJ2-7; tentatively, D is TRBD2 (6 bases). CDR1 MGHRA and CDR2 YSYEKL come from the germline V gene. This CDR3 has 17 residues. Trimming left V 5 bases short and J 0 bases short, with 20 bases between. CDR3 sequence reads: CASSRQDSGVTSYEQYV. CDR3 DNA sequence: TGCGCCAGCAGCAGGCAAGATAGCGGTGTTACCTCCTACGAGCAGTACGTC.

A few counts support this clone. V is TRBV28 and J is TRBJ1-5, with D tentatively TRBD1 (5 bases). Germline-derived CDR1 and CDR2 are MDHEN and SYDVKM. The CDR3 is made up of 12 amino acids. The V end was cut by 5 bases, the J end by 8 bases, with 10 bases between. The CDR3 loop is CASSPLREPQHF. Written as DNA, the CDR3 is TGTGCCAGCAGTCCCCTCAGGGAGCCCCAGCATTTT.

This sequence joins TRBV5-1 and TRBJ2-7; tentatively, D is TRBD2 (5 bases). This CDR3 has 16 residues. Per germline, CDR1 SGHRS and CDR2 YFSETQ. With 0 bases removed from V and 0 bases from J, the gap between germline ends came to 13 bases. CDR3 sequence reads: CASSLGGFRSSYEQYF. The CDR3, as DNA: TGCGCCAGCAGCTTGGGCGGGTTCCGTAGCTCCTACGAGCAGTACTTC.

The V and J genes are TRBV28 and TRBJ1-2; tentatively, D is TRBD1 (6 bases). The CDR3 is 13 amino acids. Deletions cut 5 bases from V and 8 bases from J, with 15 bases between. The germline CDR1 and CDR2 sequences are MDHEN and SYDVKM. CDR3 bases: TGTGCCAGCAGTGGGCTCTTAGGGGGAGGCTACACCTTC. It encodes CASSGLLGGGYTF.

V is TRBV30 and J is TRBJ1-6; 9 bases map to TRBD1. CDR3 length: 13 amino acids. Germline V gives CDR1 GTSNPN, CDR2 SVGIG (reference sequence). Trimming cost V 7 bases and J 7 bases; bases outside gene matches: 5. CDR3 protein: CASKTGGNSPLHF. CDR3 sequence (DNA): TGTGCCTCCAAGACAGGGGGAAATTCACCCCTCCACTTT.

This clone was observed a handful of times. This rearrangement joins TRBV6-2 or TRBV6-3 to TRBJ2-5, with a weak D call TRBD2 (5 bases). Per the germline V gene, CDR1 is MNHEY and CDR2 is SVGEGT. Trimming stripped 4 bases from V and 2 bases from J, with 8 bases between. The CDR3 loop spans 13 amino acids. The CDR3 loop is CASSFGLQETQYF. CDR3 coding DNA: TGTGCCAGCAGTTTCGGACTTCAAGAGACCCAGTACTTC.